This record looks at one TCR beta chain sequence and its context. This specimen comes from a study of early stage breast cancer tumors. Each sample had two DNA replicates, 0.5 ug blood or about 1.5 ug tissue. The data were produced by immunoSEQ multiplex PCR, yet TCRdb's version contains in-frame clones alone and is incomplete. The sample yields 50,000 to 65,000 clones, around 80% seen once. The CDR3 sequence is 15 residues long. The sequence came from a person in their thirties with breast cancer. Input material: blood. This chain connects TRBV21-1 to TRBJ2-7. TRBV21-1 is annotated as a pseudogene. The CDR3 loop reads CASNFWIPGSYEQYF. The DNA for the CDR3 is TGTGCCAGCAATTTTTGGATCCCTGGATCCTACGAGCAGTACTTC.